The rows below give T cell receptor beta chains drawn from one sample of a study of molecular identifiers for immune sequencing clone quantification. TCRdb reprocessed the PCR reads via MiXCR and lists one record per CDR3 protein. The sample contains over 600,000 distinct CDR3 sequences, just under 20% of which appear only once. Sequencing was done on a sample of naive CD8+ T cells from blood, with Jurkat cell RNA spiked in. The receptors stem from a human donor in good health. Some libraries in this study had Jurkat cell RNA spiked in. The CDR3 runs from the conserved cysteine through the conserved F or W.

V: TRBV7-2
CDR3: CAGSLAHLGGKQYF

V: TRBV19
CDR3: CASSIAPTPGNEQFF

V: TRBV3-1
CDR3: CASSPGWGNQPQHF

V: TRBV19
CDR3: CANSSRTSYNEQFF

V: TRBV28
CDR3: CASSSPYILTGGSLNIQYF

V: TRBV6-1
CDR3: CASSEFKTVNYFPSTDTQYF

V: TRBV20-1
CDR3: CSARDWREYNEQFF

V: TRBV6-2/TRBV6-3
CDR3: CASSYHRNYGYTF

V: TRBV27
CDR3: CASSLLGGTGTYEQYF

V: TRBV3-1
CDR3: CASSQATTEAFF

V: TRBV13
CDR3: CASSLLGVQRNTDTQYF

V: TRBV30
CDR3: CAWSWRGHEQYF

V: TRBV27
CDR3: CASRPRTLIANYGYTF

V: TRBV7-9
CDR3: CASGLSPDTRYF

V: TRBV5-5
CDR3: CASSVYGTSGNIGHNEQFF

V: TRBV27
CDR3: CASSLSQGENQPQHF

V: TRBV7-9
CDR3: CASNSGTDKTDTQYF

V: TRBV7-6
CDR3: CASSSFGGTDTQYF

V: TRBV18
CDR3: CASSPAQGLAGADTQYF

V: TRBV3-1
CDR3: CASSQAGLANTGELFF

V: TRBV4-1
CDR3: CASSQMGQGAGEQFF

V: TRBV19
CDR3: CASRISAGHRYEQYF

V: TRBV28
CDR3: CASIRGTTNSRANVLTF

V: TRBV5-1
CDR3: CASSRSNRESNEQFF

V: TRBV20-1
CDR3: CSAREYSRAEKTQYF

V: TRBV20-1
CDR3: CSATGQGRPEAFF

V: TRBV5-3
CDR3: CASSTGTVSNQPQHF

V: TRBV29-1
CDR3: CSVETQGPEQYF

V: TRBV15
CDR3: CATSRALEGGQFF

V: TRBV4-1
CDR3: CASSPAGLQAQETQYF

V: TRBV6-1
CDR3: CASSEAVTASYNEQFF

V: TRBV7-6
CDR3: CASREGLGDTQYF

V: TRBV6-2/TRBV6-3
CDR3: CASSYFPEAQGPVHF

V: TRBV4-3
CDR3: CASSQYRGLGNTIYF

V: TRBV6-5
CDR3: CASSYGQSGELFF

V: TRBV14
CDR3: CASSLSWAVSYNEQFF

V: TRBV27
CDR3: CASSPTRYAYEQYF

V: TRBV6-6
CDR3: CASSRTGPYSGANVLTF

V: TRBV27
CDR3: CASRAGGWKTQYF

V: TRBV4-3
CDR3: CASSHYLTSRGTDTQYF

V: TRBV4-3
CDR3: CASGQDGTEETQYF

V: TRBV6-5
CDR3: CASSYSGKADTQYF